These 32 T cell receptor beta chains came from one sample sequenced in a study of T-cell memory formation after mild COVID-19. TCRdb redid the calling of the 5' RACE reads with MiXCR, one entry per CDR3 protein. The sample lists about 160,000 distinct CDR3 sequences, roughly 31% occurring once. The sample was PBMCs or a T cell subset sorted from them (not recorded which). The receptors were sampled from an adult woman who had mild COVID-19 (a few samples of this study predate the infection). Cell type and time point are not known.

This clonotype was seen only a few times. The chain employs TRBV12-3 or TRBV12-4 and TRBJ2-3; 8 bases are shared with TRBD1. V shed 5 bases and J 0 bases; nucleotides not matched to a gene: 4. This CDR3 has 15 residues. This chain's CDR3 is CASSPDRASTDTQYF. In DNA, the CDR3 is TGTGCCAGCAGTCCGGACAGGGCTAGCACAGATACGCAGTATTTT.

This clonotype was counted only a few times. This chain joins TRBV7-9 and TRBJ2-7; 10 bases are shared with TRBD2. CDR1 and CDR2 (germline): SEHNR, FQNEAQ (reference sequence). The CDR3 contains 17 residues. Trimming cost V 1 base and J 4 bases; bases outside gene matches: 10. CDR3 nucleotide sequence: TGTGCCAGCAGCTTAGGGCTCGCTAGCGGGAGTATATACGAGCAGTACTTC. It encodes CASSLGLASGSIYEQYF.

The rearrangement uses TRBV12-3 or TRBV12-4 and TRBJ1-6, with a possible D match to TRBD1 (6 bases). This CDR3 is 14 amino acids long. V was cut by 1 base and J by 8 bases, with 9 bases left in between. CDR3: CASSLGGADSPLHF. The CDR3 DNA reads as TGTGCCAGCAGTTTAGGGGGGGCTGATTCACCCCTCCACTTT.

The rearrangement uses TRBV29-1 and TRBJ2-3; no clear D gene. Trimming pared 3 bases from V and 2 bases from J, leaving 9 bases between. This CDR3 has 13 residues. Germline CDR1 SQVTM, CDR2 ANQGSEA. The DNA for the CDR3 is TGCAGCGTTGAGGGGTATCCCACAGATACGCAGTATTTT. Its translation is CSVEGYPTDTQYF.

V usage is TRBV5-1 and J usage is TRBJ1-3; 8 nucleotides align to TRBD1. Looked up from germline, CDR1 is SGHRS and CDR2 is YFSETQ. This CDR3 contains 16 residues. Trimming took 0 bases from V and 2 from J; bases not matched to a gene: 4. CDR3 in amino acids: CASSLGTTGAGNTIYF. The CDR3 DNA follows: TGCGCCAGCAGCTTGGGTACGACAGGGGCTGGAAACACCATATATTTT.

The V gene is TRBV12-3 or TRBV12-4, the J gene TRBJ2-3, with TRBD2 identical over 8 bases. The CDR3 is 15 amino acids. After removal of 3 bases from V and 1 base from J, the junction contained 3 bases not matched to a gene. The CDR3 DNA is TGTGCCAGCAGTTTCACGGGGGGGGGCACAGATACGCAGTATTTT. This translates into CASSFTGGGTDTQYF.

The genes are TRBV20-1 and TRBJ1-1, with D possibly TRBD1 on 5 matching bases. Deletions cut 3 bases from V and 6 bases from J, with 20 bases between. This CDR3 comprises 15 residues. Germline CDR1 DFQATT, CDR2 SNEGSKA (reference sequence). The CDR3 sequence: CSASRQGRWDAEAFF. CDR3 coding DNA: TGCAGTGCTAGTAGGCAGGGTCGATGGGACGCTGAAGCTTTCTTT.

The table lists this clonotype with a few counts. The rearrangement uses TRBV5-1 and TRBJ2-7; 7 nucleotides align to TRBD2. The CDR3 consists of 16 residues. Germline V lookup: CDR1 SGHRS, CDR2 YFSETQ. V shed 3 bases, J shed 2 bases, and the junction held 11 bases outside the gene matches. The CDR3: CASSSASGRGPYEQYF. DNA for the CDR3: TGCGCCAGCAGCTCAGCGTCAGGGAGGGGTCCCTACGAGCAGTACTTC.

This chain links TRBV9 with TRBJ1-1; unclear D gene. V was shortened by 0 bases and J by 1 base, with 7 bases between the two germline ends. This CDR3 has 14 residues. CDR1 SGDLS and CDR2 YYNGEE come from the germline V gene. CDR3 nucleotide sequence: TGTGCCAGCAGCGTAGGGTGGACGAACACTGAAGCTTTCTTT. It specifies CASSVGWTNTEAFF.

This rearrangement joins TRBV6-1 to TRBJ2-1; D unclear. The V end lost 8 bases, the J end lost 7 bases, and 12 bases lay between the germline ends. This CDR3 has 12 residues. Germline assignment: CDR1 MNHNS and CDR2 SASEGT. The CDR3 coding sequence is TGTGCCAGCCGTGCATCAGGAAATGAGCAGTTCTTC. This sequence encodes CASRASGNEQFF.

V is TRBV7-9 and J is TRBJ2-7; D call uncertain. V lost 7 bases, J lost 1 base, and 11 bases lay in between. The CDR3 contains 13 residues. Germline V gives CDR1 SEHNR, CDR2 FQNEAQ (reference sequence). This CDR3 reads CASTYELSYEQYF. In nucleotides, the CDR3 is TGTGCCAGCACGTACGAACTGTCCTACGAGCAGTACTTC.

The sample holds a few counts of this clonotype. The CDR3: CSARGSGNQPQHF. CDR3 bases: TGCAGCGCCCGGGGGTCGGGCAATCAGCCCCAGCATTTT. V gene TRBV29-1 combines with J gene TRBJ1-5, with a tentative D call TRBD1 (5 bases). The CDR3 runs 13 residues. V was clipped by 7 bases and J by 2 bases, with 12 bases between them. Germline V gene data show CDR1 as SQVTM and CDR2 as ANQGSEA.

This clonotype was observed a few times. The chain links TRBV7-6 to TRBJ1-4, with D possibly matching TRBD1 (6 bases). CDR1 is SGHVS and CDR2 is FNYEAQ in the germline V gene. V gave up 0 bases and J gave up 4 bases, with 9 bases separating them. The CDR3 has 15 residues. CDR3 amino acids: CASSLARTDNEKLFF. The DNA of the CDR3 is TGTGCCAGCAGCTTAGCGAGGACAGATAATGAAAAACTGTTTTTT.

The gene calls are TRBV7-9 and TRBJ2-7; TRBD1 agrees at 11 bases. Germline V gene sequence: CDR1 SEHNR, CDR2 FQNEAQ (reference sequence). V shed 4 bases and J 5 bases; nucleotides not matched to a gene: 7. The CDR3 loop spans 15 amino acids. The CDR3, as DNA: TGTGCCAGCAGCTCCCGAGGGACAGGGGGTGACGAGCAGTACTTC. It encodes CASSSRGTGGDEQYF.

The gene calls are TRBV5-1 and TRBJ2-5, with TRBD2 matching over 10 bases. V was clipped by 5 bases and J by 3 bases; unmatched bases: 10. The CDR3 loop spans 16 amino acids. Looked up from germline, CDR1 is SGHRS and CDR2 is YFSETQ. The CDR3 sequence: CASRLPRTSGKETQYF. CDR3 in DNA: TGCGCCAGCAGGTTGCCCCGGACTAGCGGAAAAGAGACCCAGTACTTC. Complete variable domain (other parts from reference TRBV5-1 and TRBJ2-5): KAGVTQTPRYLIKTRGQQVTLSCSPISGHRSVSWYQQTPGQGLQFLFEYFSETQRNKGNFPGRFSGRQFSNSRSEMNVSTLELGDSALYLCASRLPRTSGKETQYFGPGTRLLVL.

The chain employs TRBV7-9 and TRBJ1-2; 8 nucleotides line up with TRBD1. J gave up 4 bases and V 3 bases, and 7 bases lay outside the gene matches. CDR1 SEHNR and CDR2 FQNEAQ come from the germline V gene (reference sequence). This CDR3 contains 15 residues. The CDR3 sequence: CASSLTDRESYGYTF. CDR3 DNA sequence: TGTGCCAGCAGCTTGACGGACAGGGAATCCTATGGCTACACCTTC.

This clonotype turned up a few times. The chain couples TRBV4-1 to TRBJ2-3; 10 nucleotides agree with TRBD2. The J segment lost 0 bases and the V segment lost 1 base, leaving 7 bases of the junction unmatched. CDR1 and CDR2 (germline): MGHRA, YSYEKL. The CDR3 spans 18 residues. The CDR3 loop is CASSQGLAGVASTDTQYF. As DNA, the CDR3 is TGCGCCAGCAGCCAAGGGCTAGCGGGGGTTGCTAGCACAGATACGCAGTATTTT.

This chain's CDR3 is CASSIRTSGGEPYF. The CDR3, as DNA: TGTGCCAGCAGCATACGGACTAGCGGGGGAGAGCCGTATTTT. V is TRBV9 and J is TRBJ2-3; TRBD2 aligns across 13 bases. This CDR3 is built from 14 residues. Per the germline V gene, CDR1 is SGDLS and CDR2 is YYNGEE. The junction had 10 bases not matched to a gene; V was cut back by 4 bases and J by 14 bases.

This chain links TRBV12-5 with TRBJ1-1; D possibly corresponds to TRBD1 (5 bases). Germline CDR1 LGHNT, CDR2 FRNRAP. This CDR3 comprises 11 residues. The CDR3: CAQTAHTEAFF. Written as DNA, the CDR3 is TGTGCCCAGACAGCTCACACTGAAGCTTTCTTT.

V is TRBV20-1 and J is TRBJ2-1; 10 nucleotides match TRBD2. The CDR3 consists of 14 residues. The germline V gene encodes CDR1 DFQATT and CDR2 SNEGSKA (reference sequence). J lost 7 bases, V lost 6 bases, and 9 bases had no gene match. DNA for the CDR3: TGCAGTGCAAGGCTAGCGGGAGTTTTGAATGAGCAGTTCTTC. It encodes CSARLAGVLNEQFF.

J is TRBJ1-2 and V is TRBV5-5; 9 bases are a match to TRBD1. V lost 2 bases to trimming and J lost 4 bases; unmatched junction nucleotides: 3. The length of the CDR3 is 14 residues. Germline V CDR1 and CDR2: SGHKS, YYEKEE (reference sequence). In nucleotides, the CDR3 is TGTGCCAGCAGCTTAACAGGGGGCAGCTATGGCTACACCTTC. Amino acids: CASSLTGGSYGYTF.

This clonotype turned up a few times. The chain combines TRBV7-9 with TRBJ2-2; D possibly corresponds to TRBD2 (5 bases). CDR3 length equals 14 residues. CDR1 SEHNR and CDR2 FQNEAQ come from the germline V gene (reference sequence). Trimming pared 5 bases from V and 2 bases from J, leaving 9 bases between. The CDR3 nucleotides read TGTGCCAGCAGCCTTCGGGAAAACACCGGGGAGCTGTTTTTT. Its protein product is CASSLRENTGELFF.

The CDR3 DNA follows: TGTGCCAGCAGTTTACAGGGTGATCAGCCCCAGCATTTT. This translates into CASSLQGDQPQHF. This chain links TRBV12-3 or TRBV12-4 with TRBJ1-5; maybe TRBD1 (5 bases). This CDR3 region has 13 residues. V was cut by 2 bases and J by 5 bases, with 7 bases left in between.

This clonotype is medium-sized (0.01 to 0.1%). The chain couples TRBV7-3 to TRBJ2-7; perhaps TRBD2 as D (6 bases). Trimming stripped 5 bases from V and 3 bases from J, with 11 bases between. This CDR3 is 13 amino acids long. CDR1 and CDR2 from the germline V gene are SGHTA and FQGTGA. The CDR3 sequence: CASSPSGSYEQYF. DNA of the CDR3: TGTGCCAGCAGCCCCTCCGGGAGCTACGAGCAGTACTTC.

The CDR3 is CASSYSGGNSPLHF. The CDR3 nucleotides read TGTGCCAGCAGTTACTCCGGGGGGAATTCACCCCTCCACTTT. The rearrangement uses TRBV6-5 and TRBJ1-6, with D possibly TRBD1 on 5 matching bases. Germline V gives CDR1 MNHEY, CDR2 SVGAGI. This CDR3 has 14 residues. V lost 0 bases and J 7 bases, leaving 7 bases between the germline ends.

A few counts support this clonotype. The V and J genes are TRBV5-6 and TRBJ2-1; D gene uncertain. CDR1 is SGHDT, CDR2 YYEEEE, per germline. V was shortened by 2 bases and J by 0 bases, with 9 bases between the two germline ends. The CDR3 totals 15 residues. CDR3 in amino acids: CASSFSPGSYNEQFF. In DNA form, the CDR3 reads TGTGCCAGCAGCTTCTCTCCGGGCTCCTACAATGAGCAGTTCTTC.

This rearrangement joins TRBV19 to TRBJ1-5; possible D gene TRBD1, 6 bases. V lost 4 bases, J lost 1 base, and 14 bases lay in between. There are 16 residues in the CDR3. The germline V gene has CDR1 LNHDA and CDR2 SQIVND (reference sequence). CDR3 residues: CASSKLGGPSNQPQHF. The CDR3 coding sequence is TGTGCCAGTAGTAAACTAGGGGGACCAAGCAATCAGCCCCAGCATTTT. Full variable domain (remainder filled in from reference TRBV19 and TRBJ1-5): DGGITQSPKYLFRKEGQNVTLSCEQNLNHDAMYWYRQDPGQGLRLIYYSQIVNDFQKGDIAEGYSVSREKKESFPLTVTSAQKNPTAFYLCASSKLGGPSNQPQHFGDGTRLSIL.

The chain links TRBV7-2 to TRBJ2-2, with TRBD2 identical over 7 bases. Germline V CDR1 and CDR2: SGHTA, FQGNSA. J gave up 2 bases and V 5 bases, and 8 bases lay outside the gene matches. CDR3 length: 16 residues. CDR3 sequence: CASSTGGRINTGELFF. The CDR3 DNA sequence: TGTGCCAGCAGCACGGGGGGACGGATTAACACCGGGGAGCTGTTTTTT.

This clonotype was seen repeatedly, ten times or more. The rearrangement links TRBV7-9 to TRBJ2-5; unclear D gene. The V gene's germline CDR1 is SEHNR and CDR2 FQNEAQ (reference sequence). CDR3 length equals 14 residues. Trimming stripped 2 bases from V and 2 bases from J, with 9 bases between. The CDR3 spells CASSLTAFQETQYF. The CDR3 DNA reads TGTGCCAGCAGCTTAACAGCTTTTCAAGAGACCCAGTACTTC.

The sample holds a few counts of this clonotype. The chain links TRBV4-1 to TRBJ2-7; either TRBD1 or TRBD2 may supply D (6 bases each). The CDR3 extends over 15 amino acids. Germline CDR1 is MGHRA and CDR2 is YSYEKL. Deletions cut 1 base from V and 2 bases from J, with 12 bases between. The CDR3 sequence is CASSQAGGLTYEQYF. The DNA for the CDR3 is TGCGCCAGCAGCCAAGCTGGGGGGCTTACCTACGAGCAGTACTTC.

The CDR3 protein is CASSSTGGEETQYF. CDR3 DNA sequence: TGTGCCAGCAGCTCAACAGGGGGCGAAGAGACCCAGTACTTC. This rearrangement joins TRBV7-9 to TRBJ2-5, with 9 bases aligning to TRBD1. CDR3 length: 14 residues. Germline V CDR1 and CDR2: SEHNR, FQNEAQ (reference sequence). V shed 4 bases and J 3 bases; nucleotides not matched to a gene: 3.

V gene TRBV30 combines with J gene TRBJ1-2, with TRBD1 matching 8 bases. Trimming took 8 bases from V and 4 from J; bases not matched to a gene: 18. This CDR3 has 16 amino acids. CDR1 GTSNPN and CDR2 SVGIG come from the germline V gene (reference sequence). CDR3 sequence: CARDGQGLRGGYGYTF. DNA for the CDR3: TGTGCCCGAGATGGACAGGGCCTAAGAGGTGGCTATGGCTACACCTTC.